One and the same sample provided the 14 T cell receptor beta chains below, sequenced in a study of blood T cell repertoires in COVID-19. TCRdb keeps only in-frame clones here, not all; method: immunoSEQ multiplex PCR. The table has approximately 84,000 clones, more than 65% seen once; the top ten hold less than 20%. The specimen sequenced was peripheral blood. These receptors originate from a human donor in a cohort sampled during active COVID-19.

The V and J genes are TRBV5-1 and TRBJ2-1, with TRBD2 matching over 7 bases. The CDR3 has 16 amino acids. V was clipped by 1 base and J by 2 bases; unmatched bases: 6. CDR1 SGHRS and CDR2 YFSETQ come from the germline V gene. The CDR3 sequence is CASSLIAGATYNEQFF. For the CDR3, the DNA is TGCGCCAGCAGCTTGATAGCGGGCGCTACCTACAATGAGCAGTTCTTC.

Only a few counts were recorded for this clone. The V gene is TRBV10-3, the J gene TRBJ1-3; maybe TRBD1 (6 bases). V lost 2 bases and J 2 bases, leaving 7 bases between the germline ends. The germline CDR1 and CDR2 sequences are ENHRY and SYGVKD. The CDR3 loop spans 14 amino acids. Here the CDR3 DNA reads TGTGCCATCAGTGAGGCAGGGGCTGGAAACACCATATATTTT. Protein sequence: CAISEAGAGNTIYF.

The chain joins TRBV4-2 to TRBJ2-7; TRBD1 aligns across 7 bases. Trimming at V came to 1 base and at J to 0 bases, leaving 12 bases not matched to a gene. This CDR3 has 18 amino acids. The germline gives CDR1 LGHNA, CDR2 YNFKEQ. The CDR3 DNA reads TGTGCCAGCAGCCAAGCTCGGGGCGACAGGGTCAGCTCCTACGAGCAGTACTTC. Protein product: CASSQARGDRVSSYEQYF.

On this clone: Other DNA variants within this sample encode the same CDR3. V gene TRBV2 combines with J gene TRBJ1-1; no firm D call. The V gene lost 2 bases and the J gene lost 4 bases, with 8 bases spanning the gap. CDR1 and CDR2 from the germline V gene are SNHLY and FYNNEI. The length of the CDR3 is 13 residues. The CDR3 DNA follows: TGTGCCAGCAGTGAACGGGAGGTCACTGAAGCTTTCTTT. Translation: CASSEREVTEAFF.

This clone was seen a few times. V is TRBV5-1 and J is TRBJ2-3; no definite D call. Germline V lookup: CDR1 SGHRS, CDR2 YFSETQ. Trimming removed 6 bases from V and 3 bases from J, with 14 bases in between. The CDR3 consists of 14 residues. This CDR3 reads CASKYDIETDTQYF. The CDR3 DNA follows: TGCGCCAGCAAATACGACATCGAAACAGATACGCAGTATTTT.

V usage is TRBV5-6 and J usage is TRBJ1-1; TRBD1 might be the D (5 bases). V gave up 4 bases and J gave up 0 bases, with 16 bases separating them. The CDR3 spans 16 residues. Germline V gene data show CDR1 as SGHDT and CDR2 as YYEEEE. The CDR3 protein is CASSTWGRTMNTEAFF. In nucleotides, the CDR3 is TGTGCCAGCAGCACGTGGGGACGGACTATGAACACTGAAGCTTTCTTT. Supplemented by reference TRBV5-6 and TRBJ1-1, the full variable domain reads DAGVTQSPTHLIKTRGQQVTLRCSPKSGHDTVSWYQQALGQGPQFIFQYYEEEERQRGNFPDRFSGHQFPNYSSELNVNALLLGDSALYLCASSTWGRTMNTEAFFGQGTRLTVV.

The chain has TRBV18 and TRBJ2-1, with 10 positions matching TRBD2. Germline V lookup: CDR1 KGHSH, CDR2 LQKENI. The ends lost 3 bases at V and 12 bases at J; junction bases unmatched: 11. The CDR3 extends over 15 amino acids. CDR3 DNA sequence: TGTGCCAGCTCACCGGCTAGCGGGAGTGGGGCTACGCAGTTCTTC. As protein: CASSPASGSGATQFF.

The J gene is TRBJ2-3, the V gene TRBV2, with TRBD2 matching 12 bases. Germline CDR1 reads SNHLY; CDR2 reads FYNNEI. The CDR3 is made up of 16 amino acids. V trimming: 6 bases; J trimming: 0 bases; junction bases outside the gene matches: 4. CDR3 DNA sequence: TGTGCCAGCAGCGGCCTAGCGGGGGGGAGCACAGATACGCAGTATTTT. This translates into CASSGLAGGSTDTQYF. Using reference TRBV2 and TRBJ2-3 for the parts outside the CDR3, the full variable domain is EPEVTQTPSHQVTQMGQEVILRCVPISNHLYFYWYRQILGQKVEFLVSFYNNEISEKSEIFDDQFSVERPDGSNFTLKIRSTKLEDSAMYFCASSGLAGGSTDTQYFGPGTRLTVL.

The chain carries TRBV28 and TRBJ2-3, with D perhaps TRBD2 (5 bases). Trimming removed 2 bases at V and 2 bases at J, with 8 bases between. The germline gives CDR1 MDHEN, CDR2 SYDVKM. This CDR3 is built from 14 residues. DNA of the CDR3: TGTGCCAGCAGTTTAACAGCGGACACAGATACGCAGTATTTT. Protein sequence: CASSLTADTDTQYF.

The chain has TRBV28 and TRBJ2-1; 12 nucleotides agree with TRBD2. V shed 4 bases and J 2 bases; nucleotides not matched to a gene: 3. This CDR3 has 16 residues. Per the germline V gene, CDR1 is MDHEN and CDR2 is SYDVKM. The CDR3 sequence: CASSSLAGGTYNEQFF. DNA for the CDR3: TGTGCCAGCAGTTCGCTAGCGGGGGGGACCTACAATGAGCAGTTCTTC.

The chain carries TRBV5-1 and TRBJ2-3; D gene unclear. Per germline, CDR1 SGHRS and CDR2 YFSETQ. V lost 4 bases and J lost 11, with 17 bases in between. This CDR3 is 13 amino acids long. CDR3 sequence reads: CASSRSPSTLQYF. The DNA for the CDR3 is TGCGCCAGCAGCAGATCCCCTTCTACGCTGCAGTATTTT.

The rearrangement joins TRBV28 to TRBJ2-3; 7 bases map to TRBD1. In germline, CDR1 is MDHEN, CDR2 SYDVKM. V lost 10 bases to trimming and J lost 3 bases; unmatched junction nucleotides: 13. The CDR3 runs to 15 residues. The CDR3 loop reads CATGARQGVTDTQYF. The DNA of the CDR3 is TGTGCCACCGGGGCCAGACAGGGAGTAACAGATACGCAGTATTTT.

The chain recombines TRBV7-9 with TRBJ1-2, with TRBD1 matching over 8 bases. This CDR3 spans 15 amino acids. J was trimmed by 7 bases and V by 2 bases; bases with no gene match: 9. Per germline, CDR1 SEHNR and CDR2 FQNEAQ (reference sequence). The CDR3 nucleotides are TGTGCCAGCAGCTTAATGGGCCAGGGGGCCGGTGGCTACACCTTC. Encoded protein: CASSLMGQGAGGYTF. Full variable domain (remainder filled in from reference TRBV7-9 and TRBJ1-2): DTGVSQNPRHKITKRGQNVTFRCDPISEHNRLYWYRQTLGQGPEFLTYFQNEAQLEKSRLLSDRFSAERPKGSFSTLEIQRTEQGDSAMYLCASSLMGQGAGGYTFGSGTRLTVV.

The chain carries TRBV13 and TRBJ2-1, with 8 bases fitting TRBD2. V trimming: 5 bases; J trimming: 9 bases; junction bases outside the gene matches: 12. Looked up from germline, CDR1 is PRHDT and CDR2 is FYEKMQ (reference sequence). This CDR3 comprises 15 residues. CDR3 bases: TGTGCCAGCAGCAGACCGGGACTAGTGTCTCCTGAGCAGTTCTTC. Amino acids: CASSRPGLVSPEQFF.